The T cell receptor beta chain described here comes from a study of blood T cell repertoires in COVID-19. Study details: Samples of COVID-19 (acute and convalescent) were obtained from the United States, Italy and Spain.

Losses at the gene ends were 5 bases for V and 0 bases for J; bases not matched to a gene: 15. The CDR3 has 18 residues. Germline lookup yields CDR1 SEHNR and CDR2 FQNEAQ (reference sequence). Under the authors' procedure: How many nucleated cells were present was estimated from reference gene primer amplification. Clones were sequenced by immunoSEQ multiplex PCR, and TCRdb holds only the in-frame ones, with some missing. D and trimming were read from the DNA, whereas the V and J calls and clone size are those reported in that table. The sample records roughly 250,000 clones, more than 75% being singletons.

The clonotype was recovered from a woman aged 55-69 years with active or convalescent COVID-19. The sample was peripheral blood. The V call is TRBV7-9, the J call TRBJ1-2; 7 nucleotides align to TRBD1. The CDR3 is CASSPYRAGGLANYGYTF. The CDR3 nucleotides read TGTGCCAGCAGCCCCTACCGGGCAGGGGGACTAGCTAACTATGGCTACACCTTC.